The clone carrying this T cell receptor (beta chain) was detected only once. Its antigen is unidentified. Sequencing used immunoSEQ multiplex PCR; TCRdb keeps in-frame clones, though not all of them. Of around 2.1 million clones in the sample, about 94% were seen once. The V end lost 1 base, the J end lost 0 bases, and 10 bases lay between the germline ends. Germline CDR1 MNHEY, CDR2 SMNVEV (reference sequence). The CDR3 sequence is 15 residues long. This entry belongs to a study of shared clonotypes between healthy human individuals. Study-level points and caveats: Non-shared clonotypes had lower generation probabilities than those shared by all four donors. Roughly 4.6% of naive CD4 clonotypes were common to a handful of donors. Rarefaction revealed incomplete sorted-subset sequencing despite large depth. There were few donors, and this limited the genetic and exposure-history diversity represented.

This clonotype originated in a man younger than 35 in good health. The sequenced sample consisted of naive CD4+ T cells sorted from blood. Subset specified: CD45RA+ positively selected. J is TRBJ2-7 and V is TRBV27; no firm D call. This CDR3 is CASSLYPRDSYEQYF. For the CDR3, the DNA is TGTGCCAGCAGTTTATATCCTAGGGACTCCTACGAGCAGTACTTC.